This passage covers 16 T cell receptor beta chains from one sample sequenced in a study of CD8 T cells in ankylosing spondylitis. Findings of the study overall: Characteristic, it appeared, of ankylosing spondylitis blood was a TCR beta motif of fewer than 10 highly homologous variants.

Via MiXCR, TCRdb re-called the 5' RACE reads, giving one row per CDR3 protein. The sample includes approximately 300,000 distinct CDR3 sequences, 7.5% to 9% of them seen just once. No cognate antigen is known for these TCRs. Material for sequencing was blood, either unsorted or a sorted T cell fraction (not recorded which). These receptors were obtained from a male donor with ankylosing spondylitis.

CDR3 DNA sequence: TGTGCCAGCAGCTCGGCCCTAACTAGCGGGAGGATTGAGCAGTTCTTC. This encodes CASSSALTSGRIEQFF. The V and J genes are TRBV7-9 and TRBJ2-1, with TRBD2 matching 12 bases. Trimming took 4 bases from V and 9 from J; bases not matched to a gene: 10. The CDR3 totals 16 residues. Germline lookup yields CDR1 SEHNR and CDR2 FQNEAQ (reference sequence). Combining the CDR3 with reference TRBV7-9 and TRBJ2-1 gives the whole variable domain DTGVSQNPRHKITKRGQNVTFRCDPISEHNRLYWYRQTLGQGPEFLTYFQNEAQLEKSRLLSDRFSAERPKGSFSTLEIQRTEQGDSAMYLCASSSALTSGRIEQFFGPGTRLTVL.

This clonotype has only a few counts. The chain is built from TRBV6-1 and TRBJ2-2; 8 positions agree with TRBD1. CDR3 length: 14 residues. Trimming at V came to 5 bases and at J to 7 bases, leaving 6 bases not matched to a gene. Germline assignment: CDR1 MNHNS and CDR2 SASEGT. Written as DNA, the CDR3 is TGTGCCAGCAGTCGACAGGGGAACGACGGGGAGCTGTTTTTT. It is translated as CASSRQGNDGELFF.

This clonotype appeared a few times. The V call is TRBV20-1, the J call TRBJ2-2; 8 bases match TRBD1. CDR1 and CDR2 (germline): DFQATT, SNEGSKA (reference sequence). Trimming removed 4 bases from V and 6 bases from J; junction bases left unmatched: 16. CDR3 length: 17 residues. The CDR3: CSATPDRAKYLAGELFF. CDR3 coding DNA: TGCAGTGCTACACCGGACAGGGCAAAATATTTGGCCGGGGAGCTGTTTTTT.

This clonotype was counted a few times. The gene calls are TRBV6-2 or TRBV6-3 and TRBJ2-7; possibly TRBD1 for D (5 bases). Trimming removed 10 bases from V and 4 bases from J, with 17 bases in between. Germline CDR1 reads MNHEY; CDR2 reads SVGEGT. The CDR3 length is 13 residues. In DNA form, the CDR3 reads TGTGCCACCCAGGCGTTCCAGGGTTACGAGCAGTACTTC. Its translation: CATQAFQGYEQYF.

The CDR3 DNA follows: TGCAGTGCTAGATCTCCGGCAGGGGATTCGGCAGATACGCAGTATTTT. Its translation is CSARSPAGDSADTQYF. V gene TRBV20-1 combines with J gene TRBJ2-3; tentatively, D is TRBD1 (6 bases). CDR1 is DFQATT, CDR2 SNEGSKA, per germline (reference sequence). This CDR3 is 16 amino acids long. The V and J ends lost 2 bases and 4 bases respectively, with 19 bases between them.

This clonotype came up many times. CDR3 bases: TGTGCCAGCAGCGCTTCACAGGGGCCCTACGAGCAGTACTTC. Translation gives CASSASQGPYEQYF. The chain combines TRBV9 with TRBJ2-7; TRBD1 agrees at 7 bases. The CDR3 is 14 residues long. Per germline, CDR1 SGDLS and CDR2 YYNGEE. The J segment lost 2 bases and the V segment lost 3 bases, leaving 5 bases of the junction unmatched.

This clonotype appeared many times. The chain recombines TRBV6-1 with TRBJ2-1; 10 nucleotides match TRBD2. CDR1 and CDR2 from the germline V gene are MNHNS and SASEGT. The junction had 9 bases not matched to a gene; V was cut back by 6 bases and J by 7 bases. The CDR3 runs to 15 residues. The CDR3 nucleotides are TGTGCCAGCAGGTCCGGGACTAGCGATGTAAATGAGCAGTTCTTC. It codes for CASRSGTSDVNEQFF.

This clonotype was detected a few times. The chain carries TRBV5-1 and TRBJ2-5; 10 bases are shared with TRBD1. Per germline, CDR1 SGHRS and CDR2 YFSETQ. CDR3 length equals 15 residues. V was clipped by 4 bases and J by 4 bases; unmatched bases: 7. The CDR3 DNA reads TGCGCCAGCAGCCTAGGACAGGGGGACCGAGAGACCCAGTACTTC. Translating it yields CASSLGQGDRETQYF.

In this sample, this clonotype turned up a few times. This chain connects TRBV5-1 to TRBJ2-3, with D unclear. There are 14 residues in the CDR3. Germline CDR1 SGHRS, CDR2 YFSETQ. V was cut by 0 bases and J by 8 bases, with 13 bases left in between. CDR3 coding DNA: TGCGCCAGCAGCTTGGCCGTGGATCCAGGTACGCAGTATTTT. Translating gives CASSLAVDPGTQYF. Combining the CDR3 with reference TRBV5-1 and TRBJ2-3 gives the whole variable domain KAGVTQTPRYLIKTRGQQVTLSCSPISGHRSVSWYQQTPGQGLQFLFEYFSETQRNKGNFPGRFSGRQFSNSRSEMNVSTLELGDSALYLCASSLAVDPGTQYFGPGTRLTVL.

This clonotype has ten or more counts. The V gene is TRBV6-6, the J gene TRBJ1-5; D remains unclear. This CDR3 spans 12 amino acids. Germline-derived CDR1 and CDR2 are MNHNY and SVGAGI (reference sequence). V was clipped by 6 bases and J by 9 bases, with 12 bases between them. CDR3 nucleotide sequence: TGTGCCAGCAGCCCTCAAGCCCGGCCCCAGCATTTT. As protein: CASSPQARPQHF.

This clonotype was recorded many times. The V and J genes are TRBV24-1 and TRBJ1-5; unclear D gene. The V and J ends lost 6 bases and 7 bases respectively, with 6 bases between them. Germline assignment: CDR1 KGHDR and CDR2 SFDVKD. The CDR3 is made up of 11 amino acids. The CDR3 DNA sequence: TGTGCCACCAGTAGTGGCCAGCCCCAGCATTTT. Translated: CATSSGQPQHF.

This clonotype was detected only a few times. V gene TRBV7-3 combines with J gene TRBJ2-2; D is tentatively TRBD1 or TRBD2 (6 bases each). Per germline, CDR1 SGHTA and CDR2 FQGTGA. The CDR3 consists of 16 residues. Trimming removed 5 bases at V and 4 bases at J, with 17 bases between. CDR3 DNA: TGTGCCAGCAGCCCACGAGGGGGGAAGATCACCGGGGAGCTGTTTTTT. As protein: CASSPRGGKITGELFF. Full variable domain (remainder filled in from reference TRBV7-3 and TRBJ2-2): GAGVSQTPSNKVTEKGKYVELRCDPISGHTALYWYRQSLGQGPEFLIYFQGTGAADDSGLPNDRFFAVRPEGSVSTLKIQRTERGDSAVYLCASSPRGGKITGELFFGEGSRLTVL.

The V gene is TRBV5-6, the J gene TRBJ2-1, with TRBD2 matching over 9 bases. Trimming cost V 5 bases and J 3 bases; bases outside gene matches: 9. The CDR3 length is 16 residues. Germline V gene sequence: CDR1 SGHDT, CDR2 YYEEEE. The CDR3 DNA reads as TGTGCCAGCAGTCAGGACGCTAGCGGGAACTACAATGAGCAGTTCTTC. Translating gives CASSQDASGNYNEQFF.

V and J are TRBV7-3 and TRBJ1-1; 8 bases align to TRBD1. CDR3 length: 13 residues. The ends lost 6 bases at V and 7 bases at J; junction bases unmatched: 7. Germline CDR1 and CDR2: SGHTA and FQGTGA. The CDR3 DNA is TGTGCCAGCAGACCGACAGGGGCCGGTGAAGCTTTCTTT. This codes for CASRPTGAGEAFF. Together with reference TRBV7-3 and TRBJ1-1, the CDR3 gives the full variable domain: GAGVSQTPSNKVTEKGKYVELRCDPISGHTALYWYRQSLGQGPEFLIYFQGTGAADDSGLPNDRFFAVRPEGSVSTLKIQRTERGDSAVYLCASRPTGAGEAFFGQGTRLTVV.

This clonotype was recorded a few times. The chain is built from TRBV29-1 and TRBJ2-5; tentative D call: TRBD2 (5 bases). The CDR3 covers 13 residues. The V gene's germline CDR1 is SQVTM and CDR2 ANQGSEA. V dropped 6 bases and J dropped 5 bases, with 16 bases sitting between them. In DNA form, the CDR3 reads TGCAGCGTACCCCCGGCACCGGGGGAGACCCAGTACTTC. Residues: CSVPPAPGETQYF.

This clonotype was detected a few times. The J gene is TRBJ1-4, the V gene TRBV30; no clear D gene. Looked up from germline, CDR1 is GTSNPN and CDR2 is SVGIG (reference sequence). V was shortened by 3 bases and J by 3 bases, with 5 bases between the two germline ends. The CDR3 consists of 12 residues. CDR3 in DNA: TGTGCCTGGAGGCGCCCTAATGAAAAACTGTTTTTT. Protein product: CAWRRPNEKLFF.